The entry below describes one T cell receptor (beta chain). Its antigen is as yet unknown. The investigators amplified TCR beta CDR3 regions from RNA transcripts. Initially, a first-round RT-PCR of the TCR CDR3 employed the HTBI primer set. From the multiplex PCR reads, TCRdb called clonotypes with MiXCR, one entry per CDR3 protein. The sample has some 800,000 distinct CDR3 sequences; 38% are singletons. The sample originates from a study of T cells in Graves' hyperthyroidism and ophthalmopathy. The CDR3 is made up of 14 amino acids. Germline assignment: CDR1 SGHAT and CDR2 FQNNGV. Overall study findings and caveats: Most thyroid clonotypes expanded above 0.001 were also detected in blood.

Newly diagnosed hyperthyroidism patients aged 18 to 65 years had disease lasting under 2 months. Diagnostic decisions used clinical symptoms, serum thyroxine and TRAb, thyroid ultrasound and orbital computed tomography. The authors obtained PBMCs from about 9 ml of fresh peripheral blood. Sequenced input: blood. This TCR was sampled from a man aged 18 to 29 with Graves' hyperthyroidism. The rearrangement joins TRBV11-2 to TRBJ2-5; 14 bases align to TRBD2. The DNA end lines up better with TRBJ2-1; the J call may be wrong. The chain's CDR3 is CASRRTSGRNEQFF. The CDR3, as DNA: TGTGCCAGCAGACGGACTAGCGGGAGGAATGAGCAGTTCTTC.